This T cell receptor (beta chain) was captured by sequencing in a study of blood T cell repertoires in COVID-19. Overall study context: Collection of acute and convalescent COVID-19 samples took place in the United States, Italy and Spain.

The method was immunoSEQ multiplex PCR; TCRdb's version includes in-frame clones alone and lacks a portion of them. The table shows roughly 150,000 clones, with about 84% occurring only once. The germline V gene has CDR1 SEHNR and CDR2 FQNEAQ (reference sequence). Trimming took off 5 bases at V and 5 bases at J, with 18 bases between the two ends. The CDR3 is 15 residues long. The source is a woman aged 40 to 50 with acute COVID-19. Sequencing was carried out using PBMCs or T cells enriched from blood (not recorded which). The chain recombines TRBV7-9 with TRBJ1-2, with D perhaps matching TRBD1 (6 bases). The CDR3 loop reads CASSRGLSGVYGYTF. DNA of the CDR3: TGTGCCAGCAGCCGAGGTCTCTCAGGGGTGTATGGCTACACCTTC. The full variable domain, with the rest looked up from reference TRBV7-9 and TRBJ1-2, is DTGVSQNPRHKITKRGQNVTFRCDPISEHNRLYWYRQTLGQGPEFLTYFQNEAQLEKSRLLSDRFSAERPKGSFSTLEIQRTEQGDSAMYLCASSRGLSGVYGYTFGSGTRLTVV.